These 14 T cell receptor beta chains were all obtained from the same sample, sequenced in a study of neurological immune-mediated disorders. TCRdb ran MiXCR on the 5' RACE reads and lists one entry per CDR3 protein. Found here are some 70,000 distinct CDR3 sequences, less than 5.5% of them singletons; the top ten hold around 6.9%. The sample taken for sequencing was PBMCs. The receptors were gathered from a man aged 30 to 45 with multiple sclerosis.

The chain uses TRBV20-1 and TRBJ2-7; the D gene is possibly TRBD2 (6 bases). Germline CDR1 and CDR2: DFQATT and SNEGSKA (reference sequence). CDR3 length equals 16 residues. V was pared by 3 bases and J by 7 bases, with 25 bases between. The CDR3 loop reads CSASGSAGTASSEQYF. CDR3 DNA sequence: TGCAGTGCTAGCGGAAGTGCCGGGACTGCTTCCTCAGAGCAGTACTTC.

There are many counts of this clonotype. The chain's CDR3 is CASSVGMGQTHMGEYF. The CDR3 bases are TGTGCCAGCAGCGTAGGGATGGGGCAGACTCACATGGGGGAGTATTTT. The chain joins TRBV9 to TRBJ2-3, with D possibly called TRBD1 or TRBD2 (5 bases each). The CDR3 is made up of 16 amino acids. Germline V gives CDR1 SGDLS, CDR2 YYNGEE. V dropped 0 bases and J dropped 13 bases, with 24 bases sitting between them.

This clonotype has at least ten counts. The chain links TRBV20-1 to TRBJ2-1, with D perhaps TRBD2 (5 bases). Per germline, CDR1 DFQATT and CDR2 SNEGSKA (reference sequence). The CDR3 is made up of 14 amino acids. The V end was cut by 3 bases, the J end by 3 bases, with 12 bases between. As DNA, the CDR3 is TGCAGTGCTAGGGGTGTCCGGGGCTACAATGAGCAGTTCTTC. Amino acid sequence: CSARGVRGYNEQFF.

Ten or more counts support this clonotype. The chain recombines TRBV5-1 with TRBJ1-1; 7 nucleotides align to TRBD1. Germline assignment: CDR1 SGHRS and CDR2 YFSETQ. The CDR3 has 14 amino acids. With V trimmed by 3 bases and J by 1 base, 3 bases remained unmatched. CDR3 amino acids: CASSSGQANTEAFF. As DNA, the CDR3 is TGCGCCAGCAGCTCCGGACAGGCGAACACTGAAGCTTTCTTT.

Ten or more counts support this clonotype. The chain couples TRBV15 to TRBJ1-3; D is unclear. CDR3 size: 16 residues. The V gene lost 3 bases and the J gene lost 0 bases, with 12 bases spanning the gap. Germline values: CDR1 LNHNV, CDR2 YYDKDF (reference sequence). CDR3 sequence (DNA): TGTGCCACCAGCAGGGGAGTGGCTAGCTCTGGAAACACCATATATTTT. Translated, it gives CATSRGVASSGNTIYF.

J is TRBJ1-4 and V is TRBV25-1; D is possibly TRBD1 (6 bases). This CDR3 region has 14 residues. The V and J ends lost 6 bases and 7 bases respectively, with 15 bases between them. CDR1 is MGHDK and CDR2 is SYGVNS in the germline V gene. The CDR3, as DNA: TGTGCCAGCAGCCGCGGGGGGCGCGGTGAAAAACTGTTTTTT. Its protein is CASSRGGRGEKLFF.

This clonotype was counted at least ten times. V and J are TRBV7-8 and TRBJ2-1, with TRBD2 matching over 12 bases. V was clipped by 5 bases and J by 3 bases; unmatched bases: 5. The V gene's germline CDR1 is SGHVS and CDR2 FQNEAQ. The CDR3 is 16 amino acids. As DNA, the CDR3 is TGTGCCAGCAGCGCTACTAGCGGGGGGCTCTACAATGAGCAGTTCTTC. Translation gives CASSATSGGLYNEQFF. Full variable domain (outside the CDR3, taken from reference TRBV7-8 and TRBJ2-1): GAGVSQSPRYKVAKRGQDVALRCDPISGHVSLFWYQQALGQGPEFLTYFQNEAQLDKSGLPSDRFFAERPEGSVSTLKIQRTQQEDSAVYLCASSATSGGLYNEQFFGPGTRLTVL.

This chain connects TRBV20-1 to TRBJ1-1, with D possibly being TRBD1 (5 bases). V lost 6 bases to trimming and J lost 14 bases, with 19 bases between them. The CDR3 consists of 11 residues. Germline V gives CDR1 DFQATT, CDR2 SNEGSKA (reference sequence). The CDR3 region has the DNA TGCAGTGCCCCGAACACCGGGGGGTGGTTCTTT. Its translation: CSAPNTGGWFF.

This clonotype was detected ten times or more. The chain employs TRBV12-3 or TRBV12-4 and TRBJ1-2; TRBD1 might be the D (6 bases). V lost 3 bases, J lost 8 bases, and 16 bases lay in between. The CDR3 contains 14 residues. In DNA form, the CDR3 reads TGTGCCAGCAGTTTGGGGGCCGGTTGGGAAGGCTACACCTTC. Amino acids: CASSLGAGWEGYTF.

In this sample, this clonotype turned up many times. V and J are TRBV3-1 and TRBJ2-1, with D tentatively TRBD1 or TRBD2 (6 bases each). Trimming cost V 3 bases and J 5 bases, with 11 bases left between them. The CDR3 contains 14 residues. Germline CDR1 reads LGHDT; CDR2 reads YNNKEL (reference sequence). The CDR3 DNA reads as TGTGCCAGCAGCCAGAGGGGGGCGGACAATGAGCAGTTCTTC. Amino acids: CASSQRGADNEQFF.

This clonotype was seen at least ten times. The chain has TRBV6-1 and TRBJ1-1; the D gene is possibly TRBD1 (5 bases). Germline V gene lookup returns CDR1 MNHNS and CDR2 SASEGT. The CDR3 contains 15 residues. V was trimmed by 6 bases and J by 0 bases, leaving 14 bases between them. The CDR3: CASSPWGGMNTEAFF. The CDR3 DNA sequence: TGTGCCAGCAGCCCCTGGGGCGGGATGAACACTGAAGCTTTCTTT.

This clonotype was counted ten times or more. The chain employs TRBV20-1 and TRBJ2-3, with 13 nucleotides matching TRBD2. J lost 3 bases, V lost 5 bases, and 2 bases had no gene match. Germline CDR1 and CDR2: DFQATT and SNEGSKA (reference sequence). This CDR3 region has 14 residues. Here the CDR3 DNA reads TGCAGTGCTGAGACTAGCGGGGGGACAGATACGCAGTATTTT. Its translation is CSAETSGGTDTQYF.

The chain links TRBV27 to TRBJ1-5; no clear D. V shed 8 bases and J shed 0 bases, with 5 bases lying between them. Germline loops: CDR1 MNHEY, CDR2 SMNVEV (reference sequence). The CDR3 contains 12 residues. The CDR3 sequence is CASLNSNQPQHF. The CDR3 DNA reads as TGTGCCAGCCTAAATAGCAATCAGCCCCAGCATTTT.

This clonotype was recorded many times. V is TRBV10-3 and J is TRBJ1-2; tentative D call: TRBD1 (6 bases). V lost 6 bases, J lost 2 bases, and 19 bases lay in between. Germline CDR1 is ENHRY and CDR2 is SYGVKD. The CDR3 covers 16 residues. For the CDR3, the DNA is TGTGCCATCAGAGACGTACTCCGGGACACAAACTATGGCTACACCTTC. Translated, it gives CAIRDVLRDTNYGYTF.